A single sample gave rise to the 16 T cell receptor beta chains below, sequenced in a study of OX40 agonist ivuxolimab in advanced cancers. Only in-frame clones appear in the TCRdb table, and some are missing; sequencing was by immunoSEQ multiplex PCR. The sample records about 140,000 clones, roughly 91% being singletons. This material consisted of CD4+ or CD8+ T cells sorted from blood, taken in a trial of the OX40 agonist ivuxolimab. These receptors all stem from an adult with an advanced solid tumor such as melanoma, head and neck, liver or kidney cancer.

The rearrangement uses TRBV6-5 and TRBJ2-7, with 11 nucleotides matching TRBD2. Per the germline V gene, CDR1 is MNHEY and CDR2 is SVGAGI. J lost 3 bases, V lost 0 bases, and 1 base had no gene match. The CDR3 runs 15 residues. The CDR3 bases are TGTGCCAGCAGTTACTCAGGACTAGCGGGCTACGAGCAGTACTTC. This codes for CASSYSGLAGYEQYF.

The V gene is TRBV28, the J gene TRBJ1-6, with D possibly matching TRBD1 (6 bases). CDR1 is MDHEN, CDR2 SYDVKM, per germline. V dropped 7 bases and J dropped 0 bases, with 13 bases sitting between them. The CDR3 consists of 16 residues. CDR3 residues: CASTPQGSSYNSPLHF. In DNA, the CDR3 is TGTGCCAGCACACCGCAGGGGAGCTCCTATAATTCACCCCTCCACTTT. Drawing the rest from reference TRBV28 and TRBJ1-6, the complete variable domain is DVKVTQSSRYLVKRTGEKVFLECVQDMDHENMFWYRQDPGLGLRLIYFSYDVKMKEKGDIPEGYSVSREKKERFSLILESASTNQTSMYLCASTPQGSSYNSPLHFGNGTRLTVT.

The V call is TRBV6-1, the J call TRBJ2-7, with 7 positions matching TRBD1. V lost 8 bases, J lost 6 bases, and 7 bases stayed unmatched. Germline V gene lookup returns CDR1 MNHNS and CDR2 SASEGT. The CDR3 sequence is 12 residues long. The CDR3 protein is CASGRQGTEQYF. Written as DNA, the CDR3 is TGTGCCAGCGGGAGACAGGGAACCGAGCAGTACTTC.

This clone was detected once. This chain connects TRBV18 to TRBJ1-5; tentatively, D is TRBD1 (5 bases). V was trimmed by 0 bases and J by 7 bases, leaving 16 bases between them. In germline, CDR1 is KGHSH, CDR2 LQKENI. This CDR3 has 16 amino acids. DNA of the CDR3: TGTGCCAGCTCACCACCCAATTCCCAGGGCGCCCAGCCCCAGCATTTT. Protein product: CASSPPNSQGAQPQHF.

The chain combines TRBV7-9 with TRBJ2-3; TRBD2 matches at 9 bases. From germline, CDR1 is SEHNR and CDR2 FQNEAQ (reference sequence). The ends lost 5 bases at V and 5 bases at J; junction bases unmatched: 8. The CDR3 has 15 amino acids. The CDR3 region has the DNA TGTGCCAGCAGCCCCCAGCGGGGGGCTATAGATACGCAGTATTTT. This encodes CASSPQRGAIDTQYF.

This clone was recorded only once. The chain joins TRBV9 to TRBJ2-1, with unresolved D. V dropped 0 bases and J dropped 3 bases, with 10 bases sitting between them. The CDR3 extends over 15 amino acids. CDR1 is SGDLS and CDR2 is YYNGEE in the germline V gene. The CDR3, as DNA: TGTGCCAGCAGCGTAGGAGGTAGCAACTACAATGAGCAGTTCTTC. It is translated as CASSVGGSNYNEQFF.

CDR3 coding DNA: TGCGCCAGCAGCCAACTTGGACTAAACCAAGAGACCCAGTACTTC. This codes for CASSQLGLNQETQYF. V and J are TRBV4-1 and TRBJ2-5; possible D gene TRBD2, 6 bases. This CDR3 has 15 residues. The germline V and J ends were trimmed by 2 bases and 0 bases, with 10 bases remaining between them. Germline V gene data show CDR1 as MGHRA and CDR2 as YSYEKL.

The gene calls are TRBV15 and TRBJ2-1, with D possibly matching TRBD2 (6 bases). CDR3 length: 13 amino acids. The V gene's germline CDR1 is LNHNV and CDR2 YYDKDF (reference sequence). V was shortened by 0 bases and J by 6 bases, with 6 bases between the two germline ends. CDR3 coding DNA: TGTGCCACCAGCAGAGAGGGGGGCAATGAGCAGTTCTTC. As protein: CATSREGGNEQFF.

The gene calls are TRBV5-6 and TRBJ1-1, with D unclear. The CDR3 consists of 13 residues. CDR1 is SGHDT and CDR2 is YYEEEE in the germline V gene. Trimming left V 4 bases short and J 3 bases short, with 10 bases between. The CDR3 sequence: CASSPGPDTEAFF. CDR3 nucleotides: TGTGCCAGCAGCCCAGGACCCGACACTGAAGCTTTCTTT.

The V call is TRBV19, the J call TRBJ2-4; 10 nucleotides match TRBD2. The CDR3 runs to 18 residues. Germline lookup yields CDR1 LNHDA and CDR2 SQIVND (reference sequence). The junction had 11 bases not matched to a gene; V was cut back by 3 bases and J by 3 bases. CDR3 nucleotide sequence: TGTGCCAGTAGTATGGTTTTGAGACTAGCGGGCCTCAAAAACATTCAGTACTTC. It is translated as CASSMVLRLAGLKNIQYF. The full variable domain, its missing parts supplied by reference TRBV19 and TRBJ2-4, is DGGITQSPKYLFRKEGQNVTLSCEQNLNHDAMYWYRQDPGQGLRLIYYSQIVNDFQKGDIAEGYSVSREKKESFPLTVTSAQKNPTAFYLCASSMVLRLAGLKNIQYFGAGTRLSVL.

The chain employs TRBV5-4 and TRBJ2-3, with D hard to call. V was shortened by 0 bases and J by 0 bases, with 8 bases between the two germline ends. CDR3 length equals 15 residues. The germline gives CDR1 SGHNT, CDR2 YYREEE (reference sequence). This CDR3 is CASSLGSESTDTQYF. CDR3 coding DNA: TGTGCCAGCAGCTTGGGATCCGAAAGCACAGATACGCAGTATTTT.

This chain uses TRBV7-2 with TRBJ1-1; perhaps TRBD1 as D (5 bases). With 5 bases removed from V and 3 bases from J, the gap between germline ends came to 25 bases. Germline V gene sequence: CDR1 SGHTA, CDR2 FQGNSA. This CDR3 is built from 18 residues. The DNA of the CDR3 is TGTGCCAGCAGCCATAAGGCGGACGAGGGGTTCCTTGACACTGAAGCTTTCTTT. Translating it yields CASSHKADEGFLDTEAFF.

The chain has TRBV27 and TRBJ1-2; D gene ambiguous. Per the germline V gene, CDR1 is MNHEY and CDR2 is SMNVEV (reference sequence). V shed 3 bases and J shed 10 bases, with 15 bases lying between them. The CDR3 length is 13 residues. CDR3 DNA sequence: TGTGCCAGCAGTTTTAGTGAACCTAGGGTCTACACCTTC. Translating it yields CASSFSEPRVYTF.

This clone was seen many times. The V gene is TRBV10-2, the J gene TRBJ2-7; D may be TRBD1 (5 bases). CDR1 WSHSY and CDR2 SAAADI come from the germline V gene. The length of the CDR3 is 12 residues. The germline V and J ends were trimmed by 6 bases and 3 bases, with 9 bases remaining between them. The CDR3 is CASSPDSYEQYF. For the CDR3, the DNA is TGCGCCAGCAGCCCCGACAGCTACGAGCAGTACTTC.

The chain recombines TRBV7-9 with TRBJ2-7; D is perhaps TRBD1 (6 bases). CDR1 is SEHNR, CDR2 FQNEAQ, per germline (reference sequence). V gave up 5 bases and J gave up 3 bases, with 14 bases separating them. CDR3 length: 14 amino acids. DNA for the CDR3: TGTGCCAGCAGCCAAACTGGACAGTTCTACGAGCAGTACTTC. It translates to CASSQTGQFYEQYF.

V usage is TRBV7-2 and J usage is TRBJ1-4; no clear D. Germline values: CDR1 SGHTA, CDR2 FQGNSA. This CDR3 has 15 amino acids. V lost 1 base and J 7 bases, leaving 13 bases between the germline ends. CDR3 nucleotide sequence: TGTGCCAGCAGCTTAGGGGGTCGTGGACCTGAAAAACTGTTTTTT. Protein product: CASSLGGRGPEKLFF. Filled out from reference TRBV7-2 and TRBJ1-4, the complete variable domain reads GAGVSQSPSNKVTEKGKDVELRCDPISGHTALYWYRQSLGQGLEFLIYFQGNSAPDKSGLPSDRFSAERTGGSVSTLTIQRTQQEDSAVYLCASSLGGRGPEKLFFGSGTQLSVL.